One sample yielded the 30 T cell receptor beta chains listed below, sequenced in a study of T cells in Graves' hyperthyroidism and ophthalmopathy. RNA transcripts provided the source from which TCR beta CDR3 regions were amplified. An initial round of RT-PCR targeting the TCR CDR3 relied on the HTBI primer set. MiXCR, applied by TCRdb to the multiplex PCR reads, yields one record per CDR3 protein. The table includes some 490,000 distinct CDR3 sequences, around 15% detected once. The material sequenced was blood. The origin of the receptors is a woman in her 30s with Graves' ophthalmopathy.

V gene TRBV30 combines with J gene TRBJ2-6; D gene uncertain. The germline V gene encodes CDR1 GTSNPN and CDR2 SVGIG (reference sequence). Trimming removed 4 bases from V and 2 bases from J, with 6 bases in between. The CDR3 consists of 13 residues. The CDR3 spells CAWTITGANVLTF. As DNA, the CDR3 is TGTGCCTGGACCATAACTGGGGCCAACGTCCTGACTTTC.

This clonotype was seen many times. The chain carries TRBV7-9 and TRBJ1-2; no firm D call. Trimming took off 3 bases at V and 6 bases at J, with 8 bases between the two ends. The CDR3 is 12 amino acids. Per the germline V gene, CDR1 is SEHNR and CDR2 is FQNEAQ (reference sequence). The CDR3 DNA sequence: TGTGCCAGCAGCTTGGGAGAAAATGGCTACACCTTC. Translation gives CASSLGENGYTF.

The chain has TRBV4-2 and TRBJ1-2; D is possibly TRBD1 (6 bases). CDR3 length: 14 residues. Trimming cost V 3 bases and J 2 bases, with 10 bases left between them. Germline CDR1 LGHNA, CDR2 YNFKEQ. CDR3 bases: TGTGCCAGCAGCCATGCACAGGGCAACTATGGCTACACCTTC. The encoded protein is CASSHAQGNYGYTF.

This clonotype was observed at least ten times. The CDR3 DNA is TGCGCCAGCAGCTTGGGCCGGAGTACAGGGGGCTATGGCTACACCTTC. This translates into CASSLGRSTGGYGYTF. This chain links TRBV5-1 with TRBJ1-2; 8 bases agree with TRBD1. CDR1 SGHRS and CDR2 YFSETQ come from the germline V gene. With V trimmed by 0 bases and J by 4 bases, 8 bases remained unmatched. The CDR3 sequence is 16 residues long. Drawing the rest from reference TRBV5-1 and TRBJ1-2, the complete variable domain is KAGVTQTPRYLIKTRGQQVTLSCSPISGHRSVSWYQQTPGQGLQFLFEYFSETQRNKGNFPGRFSGRQFSNSRSEMNVSTLELGDSALYLCASSLGRSTGGYGYTFGSGTRLTVV.

The table lists this clonotype with many counts. The chain is built from TRBV28 and TRBJ1-1; tentatively, D is TRBD1 (6 bases). Germline V lookup: CDR1 MDHEN, CDR2 SYDVKM. This CDR3 comprises 14 residues. Trimming stripped 4 bases from V and 6 bases from J, with 15 bases between. The CDR3 DNA follows: TGTGCCAGCAGTTCTCCAGGGGAGTTGGCTGAAGCTTTCTTT. It encodes CASSSPGELAEAFF.

The chain is built from TRBV9 and TRBJ1-1; D is undetermined. Trimming took 0 bases from V and 5 from J, leaving 8 bases between them. Germline V gene sequence: CDR1 SGDLS, CDR2 YYNGEE. The CDR3 length is 13 residues. CDR3 coding DNA: TGTGCCAGCAGCGTAGGGGGTCAGACTGAAGCTTTCTTT. Translation gives CASSVGGQTEAFF.

The chain joins TRBV6-1 to TRBJ2-7; 7 bases are a match to TRBD2. Germline loops: CDR1 MNHNS, CDR2 SASEGT. The V gene end was trimmed by 7 bases and the J gene end by 1 base; junction bases not matched to a gene: 7. CDR3 length equals 14 residues. In nucleotides, the CDR3 is TGTGCCAGCAACCCTTGGCGGGAGTCCTACGAGCAGTACTTC. It yields the protein CASNPWRESYEQYF.

This clonotype was observed at least ten times. The V and J genes are TRBV20-1 and TRBJ1-2, with a tentative D call TRBD1 (5 bases). The CDR3 loop spans 12 amino acids. Germline loops: CDR1 DFQATT, CDR2 SNEGSKA (reference sequence). V was pared by 4 bases and J by 2 bases, with 8 bases between. This CDR3 is CSATGENYGYTF. CDR3 coding DNA: TGCAGTGCTACGGGGGAGAACTATGGCTACACCTTC.

This clonotype was seen only a few times. The genes are TRBV19 and TRBJ2-7; D is unclear. Germline CDR1 reads LNHDA; CDR2 reads SQIVND (reference sequence). The CDR3 extends over 12 amino acids. The germline V and J ends were trimmed by 5 bases and 6 bases, with 11 bases remaining between them. CDR3 amino acids: CASSDTFGEQYF. The CDR3, as DNA: TGTGCCAGTAGTGATACCTTTGGCGAGCAGTACTTC.

This clonotype was detected a few times. The junction departs from the called germline gene at one end, perhaps through a read error. The chain is built from TRBV20-1 and TRBJ1-4; perhaps TRBD1 as D (6 bases). The CDR3 is 12 residues long. From germline, CDR1 is DFQATT and CDR2 SNEGSKA (reference sequence). The CDR3 DNA reads TGCAGTGGTAGAGGGGGACGGGAAAAACTGTTTTTT. The encoded protein is CSGRGGREKLFF.

This clonotype was detected many times. J is TRBJ1-1 and V is TRBV7-3, with D hard to call. Deletions cut 2 bases from V and 6 bases from J, with 13 bases between. Germline CDR1 SGHTA, CDR2 FQGTGA. This CDR3 comprises 14 residues. CDR3 sequence (DNA): TGTGCCAGCAGCTTAGAAGGATGGGCCCCTGAAGCTTTCTTT. The encoded protein is CASSLEGWAPEAFF.

This clonotype was observed at least ten times. The V call is TRBV30, the J call TRBJ2-1; 7 bases align to TRBD1. CDR3 length equals 13 residues. Germline values: CDR1 GTSNPN, CDR2 SVGIG (reference sequence). V shed 2 bases and J 9 bases; nucleotides not matched to a gene: 7. Here the CDR3 DNA reads TGTGCCTGGAGTCAGGGGGTAGGTGGTGAGCAGTTCTTC. It encodes CAWSQGVGGEQFF.

With respect to this clonotype: The conserved final phenylalanine or tryptophan is absent from the CDR3, which likely points to a read error. CDR3 sequence: CASSMPPRADTQYS. CDR3 coding DNA: TGTGCCAGTAGTATGCCTCCCCGCGCAGATACGCAGTATTCT. V is TRBV19 and J is TRBJ2-3, with D uncertain. Between the trimmed V and J ends, which lost 3 bases and 4 bases, there was a span of 11 bases. This CDR3 has 14 residues. CDR1 and CDR2 from the germline V gene are LNHDA and SQIVND (reference sequence).

Many counts were recorded for this clonotype. The chain is built from TRBV2 and TRBJ1-3; 7 nucleotides align to TRBD1. The CDR3 has 13 residues. Germline V gives CDR1 SNHLY, CDR2 FYNNEI. V trimming: 9 bases; J trimming: 0 bases; junction bases outside the gene matches: 2. The CDR3 loop is CARGQSSGNTIYF. The CDR3 region has the DNA TGTGCCAGGGGACAGAGCTCTGGAAACACCATATATTTT.

The CDR3 spells CASSLVTSGQETQYF. CDR3 nucleotide sequence: TGTGCCAGCAGCTTAGTGACTAGCGGACAAGAGACCCAGTACTTC. The chain recombines TRBV5-6 with TRBJ2-5, with 9 bases that match TRBD2. After removal of 2 bases from V and 2 bases from J, the junction contained 4 bases not matched to a gene. Germline lookup yields CDR1 SGHDT and CDR2 YYEEEE. The CDR3 runs to 15 residues.

The table lists this clonotype with a few counts. The J gene is TRBJ2-1, the V gene TRBV6-2 or TRBV6-3; D is unresolved. Germline CDR1 is MNHEY and CDR2 is SVGEGT. The V end was cut by 2 bases, the J end by 9 bases, with 8 bases between. This CDR3 contains 12 residues. CDR3 in amino acids: CASSYTKGEQFF. The CDR3 region has the DNA TGTGCCAGCAGTTACACCAAGGGTGAGCAGTTCTTC.

The table lists this clonotype with a few counts. The V gene is TRBV6-1, the J gene TRBJ1-5; D is perhaps TRBD1 (5 bases). The CDR3 loop spans 16 amino acids. Germline V gives CDR1 MNHNS, CDR2 SASEGT. Trimming removed 5 bases at V and 1 base at J, with 15 bases between. The CDR3 region is CASSKLPGGSNQPQHF. The CDR3 nucleotides are TGTGCCAGCAGTAAACTACCCGGGGGAAGCAATCAGCCCCAGCATTTT.

This clonotype occurred many times. The chain recombines TRBV30 with TRBJ1-6; TRBD1 agrees at 8 bases. V dropped 5 bases and J dropped 7; count of bases not matched to a gene: 16. Germline V gene data show CDR1 as GTSNPN and CDR2 as SVGIG (reference sequence). The CDR3 sequence is 17 residues long. The CDR3: CAWDSPGGPEWNSPLHF. In DNA, the CDR3 is TGTGCCTGGGATAGTCCAGGGGGCCCTGAATGGAATTCACCCCTCCACTTT.

In this sample, this clonotype turned up many times. J is TRBJ2-7 and V is TRBV11-2; D call uncertain. This CDR3 is built from 12 residues. Germline loops: CDR1 SGHAT, CDR2 FQNNGV. Trimming removed 3 bases at V and 6 bases at J, with 9 bases between. The chain's CDR3 is CASSLAVGEQYF. The CDR3 bases are TGTGCCAGCAGCTTGGCAGTCGGCGAGCAGTACTTC.

V usage is TRBV25-1 and J usage is TRBJ1-4; D is unclear. CDR1 and CDR2 from the germline V gene are MGHDK and SYGVNS. The CDR3 runs 15 residues. V shed 2 bases and J shed 4 bases, with 11 bases lying between them. The CDR3 region is CASSEGRTFNEKLFF. The CDR3 DNA is TGTGCCAGCAGTGAAGGGAGAACCTTTAATGAAAAACTGTTTTTT.

This clonotype has more than one count but fewer than ten. The V and J genes are TRBV20-1 and TRBJ2-4; tentative D call: TRBD2 (5 bases). V lost 6 bases and J lost 7, with 10 bases in between. Per the germline V gene, CDR1 is DFQATT and CDR2 is SNEGSKA (reference sequence). The CDR3 runs 11 residues. The chain's CDR3 is CSAGLTNIQYF. DNA of the CDR3: TGCAGTGCAGGACTGACGAACATTCAGTACTTC.

This clonotype has just a few counts. This sequence may be a read error, since a much larger clone differs from it by one base. The chain is built from TRBV28 and TRBJ2-5, with D unresolved. Germline CDR1 is MDHEN and CDR2 is SYDVKM. This CDR3 is built from 14 residues. CDR3 sequence (DNA): TGTGCCAGCAATCGCTGGGTAAGCCAAGGGACCCAGTACTTC. The encoded protein is CASNRWVSQGTQYF.

This clonotype was counted a few times. This chain connects TRBV12-3 or TRBV12-4 to TRBJ2-7; D may be TRBD1 or TRBD2 (5 bases each). V lost 7 bases and J lost 6, with 19 bases in between. This CDR3 has 14 amino acids. CDR3 in amino acids: CASKLGAGTGEQYF. The CDR3 DNA follows: TGTGCCAGCAAATTAGGGGCAGGGACCGGCGAGCAGTACTTC.

This clonotype was observed at least ten times. This chain's CDR3 is CASALAGVVGELFF. The CDR3 nucleotides read TGTGCCAGCGCGCTAGCGGGAGTGGTCGGGGAGCTGTTTTTT. The chain combines TRBV3-1 with TRBJ2-2; 10 nucleotides agree with TRBD2. This CDR3 comprises 14 residues. V dropped 8 bases and J dropped 7; count of bases not matched to a gene: 7. Germline V lookup: CDR1 LGHDT, CDR2 YNNKEL (reference sequence).

The sample holds a few counts of this clonotype. The chain has TRBV4-3 and TRBJ2-7; D not certain. CDR1 is LGHNA and CDR2 is YSLEER in the germline V gene. The CDR3 consists of 14 residues. Trimming removed 3 bases at V and 6 bases at J, with 15 bases between. CDR3 nucleotides: TGCGCCAGCAGCCAGGAATTGGAAAACGGCGAGCAGTACTTC. It is translated as CASSQELENGEQYF.

A remark on this clonotype: The junction differs from germline at one of its ends, possibly a read error. The chain combines TRBV4-2 with TRBJ2-7; TRBD1 might be the D (7 bases). Per the germline V gene, CDR1 is LGHNA and CDR2 is YNFKEQ. The CDR3 consists of 15 residues. CDR3 sequence: CASRGEDRSSYDQYF. As DNA, the CDR3 is TGTGCCAGCAGGGGGGAGGACAGGAGCTCCTACGATCAGTACTTC.

This clonotype was detected only a few times. V and J are TRBV6-2 or TRBV6-3 and TRBJ1-1; D is ambiguous. The CDR3 is 14 residues long. The V end lost 2 bases, the J end lost 1 base, and 8 bases lay between the germline ends. Germline V CDR1 and CDR2: MNHEY, SVGEGT. CDR3: CASSYRGENTEAFF. CDR3 DNA: TGTGCCAGCAGTTACCGGGGAGAGAACACTGAAGCTTTCTTT.

This chain connects TRBV5-1 to TRBJ1-1; no firm D call. Germline V gene sequence: CDR1 SGHRS, CDR2 YFSETQ. The length of the CDR3 is 13 residues. Between the trimmed V and J ends, which lost 2 bases and 5 bases, there was a span of 10 bases. CDR3 amino acids: CASSFGEWTEAFF. The DNA of the CDR3 is TGCGCCAGCAGCTTCGGGGAGTGGACTGAAGCTTTCTTT.

A few counts support this clonotype. The chain combines TRBV25-1 with TRBJ2-1, with 12 bases lining up with TRBD2. The CDR3 length is 14 residues. Per the germline V gene, CDR1 is MGHDK and CDR2 is SYGVNS. The V gene end was trimmed by 7 bases and the J gene end by 13 bases; junction bases not matched to a gene: 11. CDR3 in amino acids: CASTETSGSGLQFF. The CDR3 nucleotides read TGTGCCAGCACCGAGACTAGCGGGAGTGGGCTTCAGTTCTTC.

This clonotype was observed a handful of times. The J gene is TRBJ2-7, the V gene TRBV16, with 9 bases identical to TRBD2. The ends lost 1 base at V and 2 bases at J; junction bases unmatched: 12. The CDR3 extends over 18 amino acids. In germline, CDR1 is KGHSY, CDR2 FQNENV. CDR3 sequence: CASSQFGRVASGAYEQYF. In DNA form, the CDR3 reads TGTGCCAGCAGCCAATTCGGGAGGGTGGCTAGCGGGGCCTACGAGCAGTACTTC. The full variable domain, rest sourced from reference TRBV16 and TRBJ2-7, is GEEVAQTPKHLVRGEGQKAKLYCAPIKGHSYVFWYQQVLKNEFKFLISFQNENVFDETGMPKERFSAKCLPNSPCSLEIQATKLEDSAVYFCASSQFGRVASGAYEQYFGPGTRLTVT.